The 9 T cell receptor beta chains below come from one sample, sequenced in a study of blood T cells in healthy people across ages. With a J-beta primer mix and a sample-barcoded 5' primer, a second PCR ran about 7 to 11 cycles. TCRdb processed the 5' RACE reads anew with MiXCR; each CDR3 protein has one entry. In the table there are more than 900,000 distinct CDR3 sequences, roughly 28% of which are singletons. These same data were also listed under a study on T cells of mothers and their children.

The specimen was blood. These receptors were taken from a woman aged 40 to 50 in good health.

This clonotype turned up a few times. The junction departs from germline at one end; a sequencing error may be responsible. This chain connects TRBV20-1 to TRBJ2-5; possibly TRBD1 for D (5 bases). Germline V CDR1 and CDR2: DFQATT, SNEGSKA (reference sequence). The CDR3 runs 14 residues. CDR3 in DNA: TGCAGTGCTAGAGTCTCGACAGACCAAGAGATCCAGTACTTC. It codes for CSARVSTDQEIQYF.

This clonotype was found many times. The chain links TRBV12-3 or TRBV12-4 to TRBJ2-5, with D tentatively TRBD1 (6 bases). The CDR3 extends over 13 amino acids. Trimming took off 5 bases at V and 5 bases at J, with 12 bases between the two ends. The CDR3 spells CASSPTGSETQYF. CDR3 coding DNA: TGTGCCAGCAGTCCTACAGGGTCGGAGACCCAGTACTTC.

This sequence joins TRBV20-1 and TRBJ1-5; D might be TRBD1 (6 bases). Germline CDR1 is DFQATT and CDR2 is SNEGSKA (reference sequence). Trimming removed 6 bases from V and 7 bases from J, with 25 bases in between. This CDR3 is built from 16 residues. The CDR3 region has the DNA TGCAGTGCCAACCGACAGGATTTTGCTTCTTCCCAGCCCCAGCATTTT. Encoded protein: CSANRQDFASSQPQHF.

This clonotype was counted at least ten times. V is TRBV10-3 and J is TRBJ2-5; D not certain. Trimming took 4 bases from V and 2 from J, leaving 23 bases between them. The CDR3 is 18 amino acids. From germline, CDR1 is ENHRY and CDR2 SYGVKD. DNA for the CDR3: TGTGCCATCAGTGGCCCCCCAAGACTGGGAACCTTTCAAGAGACCCAGTACTTC. It is translated as CAISGPPRLGTFQETQYF.

This clonotype turned up a few times. The CDR3 DNA reads TGTGCCAGTAGTTCCGGACTGCCTCCCAAACCCCAGCATTTT. As protein: CASSSGLPPKPQHF. The rearrangement uses TRBV19 and TRBJ1-5; D is ambiguous. CDR1 is LNHDA and CDR2 is SQIVND in the germline V gene (reference sequence). This CDR3 region has 14 residues. V lost 5 bases and J lost 10, with 18 bases in between.

Notes on this clonotype: A much larger clone differs by one base, so this may be a read error. J is TRBJ2-7 and V is TRBV7-9, with unresolved D. This CDR3 has 14 amino acids. Germline V gives CDR1 SEHNR, CDR2 FQNEAQ (reference sequence). CDR3 sequence reads: CVSSQLRASYEQYF. Here the CDR3 DNA reads TGTGTCAGCAGCCAGCTTAGGGCGTCCTACGAGCAGTACTTC.

This clonotype was counted ten times or more. This sequence joins TRBV3-1 and TRBJ2-7; unclear D gene. Trimming took 4 bases from V and 6 from J, leaving 13 bases between them. This CDR3 region has 13 residues. The germline V gene encodes CDR1 LGHDT and CDR2 YNNKEL (reference sequence). The CDR3, as DNA: TGTGCCAGCAGCCCTTCAACGCGGAGCGAGCAGTACTTC. Residues: CASSPSTRSEQYF.

As concerns this clonotype: One junction end does not reproduce the germline sequence, and a read error may be involved. The rearrangement uses TRBV5-1 and TRBJ2-6, with 7 positions matching TRBD1. The V gene's germline CDR1 is SGHRS and CDR2 YFSETQ. The CDR3 length is 20 residues. CDR3 sequence reads: CASSLANSGTASSGTNVLTF. The DNA of the CDR3 is TGCGCCAGCAGCTTGGCGAACTCCGGGACAGCTAGCTCTGGGACCAACGTCCTGACTTTC.

This clonotype has only a few counts. J is TRBJ1-1 and V is TRBV7-9, with D maybe TRBD1 (5 bases). The germline CDR1 and CDR2 sequences are SEHNR and FQNEAQ (reference sequence). V lost 5 bases and J lost 7, with 14 bases in between. The CDR3 has 13 residues. The CDR3 reads CASSDTRGIEAFF. DNA for the CDR3: TGTGCCAGCAGCGATACTCGGGGGATTGAAGCTTTCTTT.